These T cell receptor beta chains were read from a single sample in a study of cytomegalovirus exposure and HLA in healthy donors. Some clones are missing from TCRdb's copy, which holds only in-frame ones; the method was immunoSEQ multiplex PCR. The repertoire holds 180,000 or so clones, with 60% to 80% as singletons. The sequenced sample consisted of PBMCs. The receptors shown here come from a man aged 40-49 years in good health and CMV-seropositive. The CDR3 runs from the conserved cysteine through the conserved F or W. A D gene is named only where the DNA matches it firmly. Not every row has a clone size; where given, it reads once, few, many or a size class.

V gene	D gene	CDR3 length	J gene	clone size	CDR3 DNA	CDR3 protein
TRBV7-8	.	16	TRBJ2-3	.	TGTGCCAGCAGCTCTCTGGACCTTTTCGAGGGAGATACGCAGTATTTT	CASSSLDLFEGDTQYF
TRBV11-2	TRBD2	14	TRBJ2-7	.	TGTGCCAGCAGCTCAGGGACTAGCGGGAGAGAGCAGTACTTC	CASSSGTSGREQYF
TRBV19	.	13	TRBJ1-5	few	TGTGCCAGTAGTATGAGGCAAGACCTTCCCCAGCATTTT	CASSMRQDLPQHF
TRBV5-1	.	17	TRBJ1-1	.	TGCGCCAGCAGCTATAGTGGTGGGGGCAGTTTCAACACTGAAGCTTTCTTT	CASSYSGGGSFNTEAFF
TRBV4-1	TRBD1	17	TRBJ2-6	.	TGCGCCAGCAGCCCGGGACAGGTGGACTCTGGGGCCAACGGCCTGACTTTC	CASSPGQVDSGANGLTF
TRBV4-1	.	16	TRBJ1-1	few	TGCGCCAGCAGCCAAGTCGGCGCCAGGGGAAACACTGAAGCTTTCTTT	CASSQVGARGNTEAFF
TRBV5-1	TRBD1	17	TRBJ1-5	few	TGCGCCAGCAGCCCGACTCCTGGGACAGAAAGCAATCAGCCCCAGCATTTT	CASSPTPGTESNQPQHF
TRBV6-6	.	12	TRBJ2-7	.	TGTGCCAGCAGACTAGACTCCTACGAGCAGTACTTC	CASRLDSYEQYF
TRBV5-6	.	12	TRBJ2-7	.	TGTGCCAGCAGCTTGTCTCTCCACGAGCAGTACTTC	CASSLSLHEQYF
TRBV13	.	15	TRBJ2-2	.	TGTGCCAGCGCCAAAAGAGGGAGTAATGTACGGGAGCTGTTTTTT	CASAKRGSNVRELFF
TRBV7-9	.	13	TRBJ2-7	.	TGTGCCAGCAGCCGGGACTTGGCCTACGAGCAGTACTTC	CASSRDLAYEQYF
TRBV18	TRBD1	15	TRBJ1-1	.	TGTGCCAGCTCAACTAGGGACAGCTTGAACACTGAAGCTTTCTTT	CASSTRDSLNTEAFF
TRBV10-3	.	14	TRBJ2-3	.	TGTGCCATCAGTGCTCGGCAGGTCGAGGATACGCAGTATTTT	CAISARQVEDTQYF
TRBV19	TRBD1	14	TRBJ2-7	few	TGTGCCAGTAGTGCCGGGACAGGGGGCGGCGAGCAGTACTTC	CASSAGTGGGEQYF
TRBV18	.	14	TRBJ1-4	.	TGTGCCAGCTCAATACGAGTAACTAATGAAAAACTGTTTTTT	CASSIRVTNEKLFF
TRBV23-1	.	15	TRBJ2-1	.	TGCGCATCAACCTCTCGGGACTCAACAAACAATGAGCAGTTCTTC	CASTSRDSTNNEQFF